These 9 T cell receptor beta chains share one sample of origin, sequenced in a study of cytotoxic CD8 clonotypes in ibrutinib-treated CLL. Profiling relied on immunoSEQ multiplex PCR, and the TCRdb table lists in-frame clones only, not all of them. The sample shows about 120,000 clones, 70% to 90% of them seen only once. Material: PBMCs, obtained after 24 months of ibrutinib treatment. Receptors were obtained from a human donor with chronic lymphocytic leukemia.

The chain is built from TRBV28 and TRBJ1-1; D is unresolved. CDR1 is MDHEN and CDR2 is SYDVKM in the germline V gene. The CDR3 loop spans 15 amino acids. With 5 bases removed from V and 1 base from J, the gap between germline ends came to 14 bases. CDR3 amino acids: CASSPIRAGNTEAFF. In DNA, the CDR3 is TGTGCCAGCAGTCCTATTCGGGCTGGGAACACTGAAGCTTTCTTT.

This chain links TRBV4-1 with TRBJ2-1; 11 bases are shared with TRBD2. The CDR3 contains 19 residues. Looked up from germline, CDR1 is MGHRA and CDR2 is YSYEKL. Losses at the gene ends were 0 bases for V and 0 bases for J; bases not matched to a gene: 7. CDR3 region: CASSQEGGLAASSYNEQFF. CDR3 DNA sequence: TGCGCCAGCAGCCAAGAGGGGGGACTAGCGGCTAGCTCCTACAATGAGCAGTTCTTC.

The chain is built from TRBV5-1 and TRBJ1-3; no reliable D call. The V end lost 0 bases, the J end lost 2 bases, and 12 bases lay between the germline ends. This CDR3 spans 16 amino acids. Germline V gene data show CDR1 as SGHRS and CDR2 as YFSETQ. CDR3 sequence: CASSLAGVFPGNTIYF. CDR3 sequence (DNA): TGCGCCAGCAGCTTGGCCGGGGTTTTCCCTGGAAACACCATATATTTT.

V and J are TRBV29-1 and TRBJ1-3; D is uncertain. Trimming cost V 2 bases and J 2 bases, with 10 bases left between them. The germline CDR1 and CDR2 sequences are SQVTM and ANQGSEA. CDR3 size: 14 residues. The CDR3 here is CSVEKWATGNTIYF. CDR3 nucleotides: TGCAGCGTTGAAAAGTGGGCAACTGGAAACACCATATATTTT.

V and J are TRBV28 and TRBJ1-5; maybe TRBD1 (5 bases). CDR3 size: 17 residues. V lost 3 bases, J lost 3 bases, and 18 bases lay in between. The V gene's germline CDR1 is MDHEN and CDR2 SYDVKM. The CDR3 nucleotides read TGTGCCAGCAGTTTCGCCGGGACCAAGATATCCAATCAGCCCCAGCATTTT. This codes for CASSFAGTKISNQPQHF.

The chain links TRBV5-1 to TRBJ2-1; TRBD2 matches at 8 bases. The V gene's germline CDR1 is SGHRS and CDR2 YFSETQ. V shed 8 bases and J 2 bases; nucleotides not matched to a gene: 9. The CDR3 runs 15 residues. CDR3 in amino acids: CASFAGGGPYNEQFF. CDR3 DNA sequence: TGCGCCAGTTTCGCTGGCGGGGGGCCCTACAATGAGCAGTTCTTC.

V gene TRBV27 combines with J gene TRBJ1-2; 7 bases line up with TRBD1. This CDR3 is 13 amino acids long. Looked up from germline, CDR1 is MNHEY and CDR2 is SMNVEV (reference sequence). V shed 4 bases and J 6 bases; nucleotides not matched to a gene: 5. The CDR3 region has the DNA TGTGCCAGCAGTTCCACGACAGGGAATGGCTACACCTTC. Amino acid sequence: CASSSTTGNGYTF.

This chain joins TRBV30 and TRBJ2-2, with D perhaps matching TRBD1 (6 bases). CDR3 length: 14 amino acids. In germline, CDR1 is GTSNPN, CDR2 SVGIG (reference sequence). The V and J ends lost 2 bases and 3 bases respectively, with 10 bases between them. The CDR3 spells CAWSFRGDTGELFF. CDR3 nucleotides: TGTGCCTGGAGTTTCAGGGGCGACACCGGGGAGCTGTTTTTT.

The table lists this clone with a few counts. The chain recombines TRBV4-2 with TRBJ1-3, with TRBD1 matching 9 bases. Per germline, CDR1 LGHNA and CDR2 YNFKEQ. With 4 bases clipped from V and 7 bases from J, the junction kept 2 bases outside the gene matches. The CDR3 totals 13 residues. The CDR3 nucleotides read TGTGCCAGCAGCCCCGGACAGGGGAACACCATATATTTT. Translating it yields CASSPGQGNTIYF.